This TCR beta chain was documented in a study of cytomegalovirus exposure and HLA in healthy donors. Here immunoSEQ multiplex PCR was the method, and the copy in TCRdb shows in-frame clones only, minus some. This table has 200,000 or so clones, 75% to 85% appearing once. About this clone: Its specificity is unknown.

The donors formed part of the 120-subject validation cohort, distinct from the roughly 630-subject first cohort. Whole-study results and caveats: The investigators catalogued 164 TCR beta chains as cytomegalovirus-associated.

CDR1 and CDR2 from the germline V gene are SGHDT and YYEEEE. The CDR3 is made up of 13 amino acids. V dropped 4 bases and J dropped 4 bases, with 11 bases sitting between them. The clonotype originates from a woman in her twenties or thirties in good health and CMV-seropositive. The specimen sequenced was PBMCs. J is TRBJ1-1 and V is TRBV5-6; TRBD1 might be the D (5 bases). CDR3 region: CASSASRGTEAFF. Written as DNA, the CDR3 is TGTGCCAGCAGCGCTTCAAGGGGCACTGAAGCTTTCTTT.